This TCR beta chain came from a study of T cells after yellow fever vaccination. Using its own MiXCR run on the 5' RACE reads, TCRdb lists one record per CDR3 protein. The sample gives some 670,000 distinct CDR3 sequences, about 12% of which show up once; around 14% is in the top ten. Trimming removed 7 bases from V and 3 bases from J, with 9 bases in between. The length of the CDR3 is 12 residues. The germline CDR1 and CDR2 sequences are MNHNY and SVGAGI (reference sequence). The TCR comes from a man younger than 45 who received the YFV17D yellow fever vaccine. Here the sequenced sample was PBMCs, taken on the day of the yellow fever booster vaccination. The V gene is TRBV6-6, the J gene TRBJ2-5; D remains ambiguous. CDR3 protein: CASTEQEETQYF. CDR3 sequence (DNA): TGTGCCAGCACAGAGCAAGAAGAGACCCAGTACTTC.